This T cell receptor (beta chain) was recorded in a study of regulatory T cells in long-lasting Graves disease (dated by TCRdb to the early 2020s). Background for the entire study: Patients with newly diagnosed Graves' disease had been on antithyroid drugs for under 3 months. The study took place in China and was registered as a clinical trial. Persistent Graves' disease patients were compared with newly diagnosed Graves' disease patients by peripheral blood TCR sequencing and RNA sequencing. A total of around 33 samples were covered by TCR sequencing, comprising roughly 13 persistent and around 20 newly diagnosed Graves' disease patients.

Broader findings and caveats from the paper: Only peripheral blood was studied, because thyroid tissue, the primary lesion, was inaccessible. Persistent patients shared more public clonotypes among themselves (under 3,000) than newly diagnosed patients did (about 1,000). Persistent disease showed preferential use of TRBV28, TRBJ1-2 and TRBJ2-5, whereas newly diagnosed disease favored TRBV20-1 and TRBJ2-1. The authors noted that the small sample size was a limitation that may lower accuracy. Persistent Graves' disease patients showed lower TCR Shannon entropy and fewer highly expanded clones than newly diagnosed patients, suggesting clonal expansion. Sequencing and analysis were limited to the TCR beta chain.

The time point label here, explained by the study, means: newly diagnosed GD, antithyroid drugs for less than 3 months. RNA was extracted from PBMCs in TRIzol for both TCR sequencing and RNA sequencing. Graves' disease was diagnosed according to American Thyroid Association guidelines. Recruitment of patients was carried out at an endocrinology department in Xi'an, China. From each patient, 7.5 to 9.5 milliliters of peripheral blood was collected into an EDTA anticoagulant tube. Ficoll Paque Plus density gradient separation was used to isolate PBMCs, and no further T cell sorting was done. An Agilent 2100 Bioanalyzer and agarose gel were used to assess RNA quality, and a NanoDrop 2000 was used to measure RNA concentration. The table lists this clonotype with many counts. Its antigen target is currently unknown. Base qualities were left out, and no much larger clone turns up one base away. Receptors were amplified or captured by multiplex PCR. The sequencer was an Illumina HiSeq 4000. TCR beta libraries were built with iRepertoire HTBI primers and Arm-PCR amplification of CDR3 regions. Gel purification was performed on PCR products prior to sequencing. Concerning the study's data processing: A total of under 80 TRBV and more than twelve TRBJ segments were identified across samples and were used for gene usage analysis of CDR3 amino acid clonotypes. COPE and FqMerger were used to merge filtered high-quality paired reads into contigs. Contigs were aligned with BLAST to IMGT TRBV, TRBD and TRBJ reference genes, and CDR3 was defined per IMGT. Any clonotype with a frequency above 0.1% was classified as a highly expanded clone. Shannon entropy served as the measure of repertoire diversity, while the Gini coefficient captured V-J evenness. A clonotype found in more than one individual was treated as public. TCRdb cleaned the public reads at Q25 with fastp, built clones with MiXCR and kept in-frame beta chains. Every distinct CDR3 protein forms one entry, paired with its most common genes and DNA. For this entry, the V and J calls and clone size follow TCRdb and not the study's own pipeline. The sample table shows 250,000 to 300,000 distinct CDR3 sequences, and about 20% are seen once. The ten biggest clones cover 12% to 15% of the sample.

The cysteine opens and the phenylalanine closes a CDR3 of 16 amino acids. The CDR3 DNA has 48 bases and is translated from base 1. CDR1 SGHTA and CDR2 FQGTGA are derived from the germline V gene. V and J lose 0 bases and 4 bases, and a span of 12 bases separates them. These data were also filed under a second study, of T cells in Graves' hyperthyroidism and ophthalmopathy. As described in the second report: Stable Graves' hyperthyroidism was defined as the absence of progression to ophthalmopathy over 18 months of follow-up. The hyperthyroidism patients were between 18 and 65 years old and newly diagnosed, with a disease duration of less than 2 months. Patients with uncontrolled infections, other autoimmune diseases, pregnancy or lactation were excluded. Diagnoses were based on clinical symptoms, serum thyroxine and TRAb, thyroid ultrasound and orbital computed tomography. The first round of RT-PCR for the TCR CDR3 was performed with the HTBI primer set and the Qiagen OneStep RT-PCR kit. Most expanded thyroid clonotypes (frequency above 0.001) were also detected in blood, suggesting blood repertoires may reflect thyroid immune responses. In cross-validation, a model built on a 13 V-J signature told ophthalmopathy apart from stable hyperthyroidism with under 90% sensitivity and approximately 81% specificity, and in testing the same model reached 80%/75%. During validation, the model predicted progression to ophthalmopathy a median of around 6 months ahead of onset, with around 71% sensitivity and more than 72% specificity. TCR V-J signatures able to tell the groups apart were searched for in a discovery cohort of approximately 95 patients, of whom more than 40 had Graves' ophthalmopathy and roughly 59 had stable Graves' hyperthyroidism. Prospective prediction of ophthalmopathy was tested in an independent validation cohort consisting of about 20 hyperthyroidism patients and approximately 16 patients who later progressed to ophthalmopathy. The 100 discovery patients were divided at random into training and test sets in a 7:3 ratio. Thyroid tissue and blood T-cell repertoires from six Graves' hyperthyroidism patients were also compared in the study. After sampling, hyperthyroidism patients received methimazole starting at 30 mg daily, and ophthalmopathy patients received high-dose intravenous methylprednisolone. The libraries were constructed in a second round of multiplex PCR and then size-selected and purified. The libraries were sequenced on an Illumina HiSeq2000 using paired-end 100 bp reads. SOAPnuke was used to process the raw data, removing reads that contained adapters or uncalled bases, had a mean Phred below 15, or lacked an exact match to the constant primer or identifier. COPE v1.2.5 was used to merge the high-quality paired reads, and each unique nucleotide sequence was defined as a clonotype. Clonotypes were aligned to IMGT TRBV, TRBD and TRBJ reference segments using MiTCR v1.1. The analysis included only V-J combinations with a frequency above 0.0001, which together covered 98% to 99.2% of the repertoires. A TCS score was defined as the ratio of F50 (clonal expansion) to E x V (chaos), with BLOSUM62-based TCRdist applied between CDR3 peptides within each V-J. Welch's t-statistics and random forest reduced some 510 V-J features to about 13, which were used in a naive Bayes classifier (R e1071). Sample size was not statistically predetermined, and investigators were not blinded to group allocation. TCR Vbeta CDR3 sequencing of 135 peripheral blood samples (43 ophthalmopathy, around 80 hyperthyroidism and approximately 17 progressor patients) is reported in the paper.

The sequence was collected from a woman aged 25-40 years with Graves disease. Donor details come from another sample of the same person, matched by shared clones. The V and J genes are TRBV7-3 and TRBJ2-2; no D gene can be assigned with confidence. Material: peripheral blood mononuclear cells (PBMCs), obtained at new diagnosis, from a patient treated with antithyroid drugs. The sequenced DNA: TGTGCCAGCAGCTTAACCGGCGCGAGAGCCACCGGGGAGCTGTTTTTT. Translated, this is CASSLTGARATGELFF.